The next 18 T cell receptor beta chains were all read from a single sample in a study of blood T cell repertoires in COVID-19. Clones were read by immunoSEQ multiplex PCR, and TCRdb kept only the in-frame ones, dropping some. Counted here are approximately 260,000 clones, approximately 84% occurring once; the ten biggest clones make up 3% to 4%. The sample consisted of PBMCs or T cells enriched from blood (not recorded which). All receptors derive from a woman aged 40 to 50 with acute COVID-19.

This rearrangement joins TRBV11-3 to TRBJ2-3, with D uncertain. With 4 bases removed from V and 0 bases from J, the gap between germline ends came to 17 bases. This CDR3 is built from 17 residues. Germline CDR1 is SGHNT and CDR2 is YENEEA. DNA of the CDR3: TGTGCCAGCAGCTCGTCGAGCCCGACAACTAGCACAGATACGCAGTATTTT. Protein: CASSSSSPTTSTDTQYF.

The chain employs TRBV15 and TRBJ2-7; 8 bases fit TRBD2. V was clipped by 7 bases and J by 4 bases; unmatched bases: 6. Per germline, CDR1 LNHNV and CDR2 YYDKDF (reference sequence). The CDR3 covers 13 residues. The DNA for the CDR3 is TGTGCCACCACTGTCCAGCGGGGGTACGAGCAGTACTTC. As protein: CATTVQRGYEQYF.

The rearrangement links TRBV27 to TRBJ2-7, with 10 bases fitting TRBD2. In germline, CDR1 is MNHEY, CDR2 SMNVEV (reference sequence). With 6 bases clipped from V and 2 bases from J, the junction kept 7 bases outside the gene matches. The CDR3 runs to 15 residues. The CDR3 DNA is TGTGCCAGCAGGTTAGCGGGAGGAAAAGCCTACGAGCAGTACTTC. Protein sequence: CASRLAGGKAYEQYF.

V and J are TRBV3-1 (or the pseudogene TRBV3-2) and TRBJ1-3; unclear D gene. The ends were cut back, 1 base at V and 0 bases at J, with 7 bases in the middle. Germline V gives CDR1 LGHDT, CDR2 YNNKEL (reference sequence). This CDR3 has 15 residues. The CDR3 nucleotides are TGTGCCAGCAGCCAAGCCGGGGACTCTGGAAACACCATATATTTT. Encoded protein: CASSQAGDSGNTIYF.

The chain couples TRBV9 to TRBJ1-1; tentative D call: TRBD1 (6 bases). The germline gives CDR1 SGDLS, CDR2 YYNGEE. The CDR3 is 15 residues long. The V gene lost 3 bases and the J gene lost 0 bases, with 12 bases spanning the gap. The CDR3 DNA reads TGTGCCAGCAGCGGAGGAACAGGGATGAACACTGAAGCTTTCTTT. Translating it yields CASSGGTGMNTEAFF.

This clone was found a few times. This rearrangement joins TRBV28 to TRBJ1-2; the match to TRBD1 covers 7 bases. The CDR3 extends over 15 amino acids. The V gene's germline CDR1 is MDHEN and CDR2 SYDVKM. Trimming took 2 bases from V and 4 from J; bases not matched to a gene: 7. CDR3 bases: TGTGCCAGCAGTTTACCTTTGACAGGGACCTATGGCTACACCTTC. Its translation: CASSLPLTGTYGYTF.

The chain couples TRBV10-1 to TRBJ2-1; weak D call: TRBD2 (6 bases). The CDR3 sequence is 13 residues long. Trimming stripped 2 bases from V and 8 bases from J, with 10 bases between. CDR1 is WNHNN and CDR2 is SYGVQD in the germline V gene (reference sequence). CDR3 bases: TGCGCCAGCAGTGAGAGGAGGGGTTATGAGCAGTTCTTC. Its protein product is CASSERRGYEQFF.

CDR3 amino acids: CASSLAGSNNEQFF. The CDR3 DNA is TGTGCCAGCAGCTTAGCGGGGAGTAACAATGAGCAGTTCTTC. The rearrangement joins TRBV7-9 to TRBJ2-1; D perhaps matches TRBD2 (5 bases). The CDR3 totals 14 residues. Trimming stripped 0 bases from V and 5 bases from J, with 8 bases between. Germline lookup yields CDR1 SEHNR and CDR2 FQNEAQ (reference sequence). The variable domain in full, completed from reference TRBV7-9 and TRBJ2-1, reads DTGVSQNPRHKITKRGQNVTFRCDPISEHNRLYWYRQTLGQGPEFLTYFQNEAQLEKSRLLSDRFSAERPKGSFSTLEIQRTEQGDSAMYLCASSLAGSNNEQFFGPGTRLTVL.

The sample holds a few counts of this clone. This sequence joins TRBV6-5 and TRBJ2-2, with D possibly being TRBD1 (5 bases). The CDR3 is 15 amino acids. Germline CDR1 reads MNHEY; CDR2 reads SVGAGI. V shed 2 bases and J shed 4 bases, with 11 bases lying between them. In DNA, the CDR3 is TGTGCCAGCAGTTACGACAGCCCGGGCACCGGGGAGCTGTTTTTT. Translating gives CASSYDSPGTGELFF.

The DNA of the CDR3 is TGTGCCAGCAGGGTCGGGGGGGCGTACGAGCAGTACTTC. Translating it yields CASRVGGAYEQYF. V is TRBV3-1 (or the pseudogene TRBV3-2) and J is TRBJ2-7; 8 bases line up with TRBD2. CDR1 is LGHDT, CDR2 YNNKEL, per germline (reference sequence). CDR3 size: 13 residues. With V trimmed by 6 bases and J by 4 bases, 5 bases remained unmatched.

The chain joins TRBV4-1 to TRBJ2-7; 11 nucleotides line up with TRBD2. The CDR3 is 17 amino acids. Germline V gives CDR1 MGHRA, CDR2 YSYEKL. Unmatched junction bases numbered 14, after V lost 4 bases and J lost 6 bases. The CDR3 DNA sequence: TGCGCCAGCAGCCGAGGTCCGGTCCGGACTAGCGGGTCCGAGCAGTACTTC. Its translation: CASSRGPVRTSGSEQYF.

In this sample, this clone turned up once. The genes are TRBV9 and TRBJ2-2; 11 nucleotides align to TRBD2. The CDR3 covers 17 residues. The V gene end was trimmed by 3 bases and the J gene end by 6 bases; junction bases not matched to a gene: 10. Germline lookup yields CDR1 SGDLS and CDR2 YYNGEE. The CDR3 sequence: CASSAVVGLAGAGELFF. The CDR3 nucleotides read TGTGCCAGCAGCGCCGTGGTCGGACTAGCGGGCGCCGGGGAGCTGTTTTTT. The full variable domain, rest sourced from reference TRBV9 and TRBJ2-2, is DSGVTQTPKHLITATGQRVTLRCSPRSGDLSVYWYQQSLDQGLQFLIQYYNGEERAKGNILERFSAQQFPDLHSELNLSSLELGDSALYFCASSAVVGLAGAGELFFGEGSRLTVL.

V usage is TRBV5-1 and J usage is TRBJ2-6; D not resolved. CDR1 and CDR2 from the germline V gene are SGHRS and YFSETQ. The CDR3 consists of 13 residues. V dropped 4 bases and J dropped 4 bases, with 6 bases sitting between them. The CDR3 region has the DNA TGCGCCAGCAGCCAGACAGGGGCCAACGTCCTGACTTTC. Protein product: CASSQTGANVLTF.

With regard to this clone: One end of the junction is discordant with germline, which a read error may explain. V gene TRBV7-8 combines with J gene TRBJ1-3, with TRBD1 identical over 8 bases. There are 16 residues in the CDR3. Germline CDR1 SGHVS, CDR2 FQNEAQ. DNA for the CDR3: TGTGCCAGCAGCGTAGCCGGGACAGGTTTTGGAAACACCATATATTTT. Its translation is CASSVAGTGFGNTIYF. Supplemented by reference TRBV7-8 and TRBJ1-3, the full variable domain reads GAGVSQSPRYKVAKRGQDVALRCDPISGHVSLFWYQQALGQGPEFLTYFQNEAQLDKSGLPSDRFFAERPEGSVSTLKIQRTQQEDSAVYLCASSVAGTGFGNTIYFGEGSWLTVV.

The V and J genes are TRBV30 and TRBJ1-6, with 8 positions matching TRBD1. Germline assignment: CDR1 GTSNPN and CDR2 SVGIG (reference sequence). The CDR3 has 16 residues. V lost 0 bases and J lost 7; bases outside the gene matches: 8. CDR3 region: CAWSVGQGTSNSPLHF. For the CDR3, the DNA is TGTGCCTGGAGTGTCGGACAGGGAACGTCGAATTCACCCCTCCACTTT.

This clone was seen more than once but under ten times. This chain joins TRBV5-1 and TRBJ1-2, with D possibly TRBD1 on 6 matching bases. This CDR3 has 14 residues. V was pared by 4 bases and J by 0 bases, with 10 bases between. CDR1 SGHRS and CDR2 YFSETQ come from the germline V gene. CDR3: CASSRDTANYGYTF. CDR3 coding DNA: TGCGCCAGCAGCAGGGACACCGCTAACTATGGCTACACCTTC.

The rearrangement uses TRBV3-1 (or the pseudogene TRBV3-2) and TRBJ1-4, with unresolved D. The CDR3 has 12 amino acids. Germline loops: CDR1 LGHDT, CDR2 YNNKEL (reference sequence). Trimming took off 4 bases at V and 5 bases at J, with 5 bases between the two ends. The CDR3 DNA reads TGTGCCAGCAGCCCGTTAAATGAAAAACTGTTTTTT. This gives the protein CASSPLNEKLFF.

The chain is built from TRBV19 and TRBJ2-3; 7 nucleotides line up with TRBD1. With 3 bases clipped from V and 3 bases from J, the junction kept 6 bases outside the gene matches. Germline CDR1 is LNHDA and CDR2 is SQIVND (reference sequence). The CDR3 sequence is 15 residues long. The CDR3 loop is CASSMRGQITDTQYF. In DNA form, the CDR3 reads TGTGCCAGTAGTATGAGGGGACAGATAACAGATACGCAGTATTTT. Looking up the rest from reference TRBV19 and TRBJ2-3 gives the full variable domain: DGGITQSPKYLFRKEGQNVTLSCEQNLNHDAMYWYRQDPGQGLRLIYYSQIVNDFQKGDIAEGYSVSREKKESFPLTVTSAQKNPTAFYLCASSMRGQITDTQYFGPGTRLTVL.